This T cell receptor beta chain was sequenced during a study of blood T cell repertoires in COVID-19. For the study at large: Spain, Italy and the United States supplied samples that represented acute and convalescent COVID-19. In each case, the material was cDNA or gDNA derived from T cells, B-cell-depleted T cells, or PBMCs.

Per the study methods: Reference gene primer amplification yielded estimated nucleated cell counts. Using immunoSEQ multiplex PCR, the repertoire was profiled, and TCRdb retains in-frame clones only, with some absent. D and trimming were read from the DNA, whereas the V and J calls and clone size are those reported in that table. The data show more than 70,000 clones, with around 74% seen just once and about 10% held by the top ten. Per the germline V gene, CDR1 is SGDLS and CDR2 is YYNGEE. The junction had 2 bases not matched to a gene; V was cut back by 4 bases and J by 3 bases. CDR3 size: 13 residues.

This receptor was identified in a human donor in a cohort sampled during active COVID-19. Sequencing was performed on peripheral blood. The J gene is TRBJ1-1, the V gene TRBV9; TRBD1 matches 8 bases. The CDR3 is CASSLQGDTEAFF. The CDR3 bases are TGTGCCAGCAGCTTACAGGGGGACACTGAAGCTTTCTTT.